This T cell receptor (beta chain) stems from a study of T cells in Graves' hyperthyroidism and ophthalmopathy. Study at large: Peripheral blood collection took place at initial diagnosis, before any treatment. Points from the study as a whole: Most thyroid-expanded clonotypes above 0.001 were also found in blood. Stable hyperthyroidism and ophthalmopathy were separated using 13 V-J signatures.

As regards this clonotype: Its matching antigen is unknown. This could be a read error, since a much larger clone is one nucleotide away.

Template material for amplifying TCR beta CDR3 regions consisted of RNA transcripts. Using the HTBI primer set, a first-round RT-PCR was run on the TCR CDR3. From the multiplex PCR reads, TCRdb called clonotypes with MiXCR, one entry per CDR3 protein. The table shows about 500,000 distinct CDR3 sequences, with 15% to 20% occurring only once. The source of the PBMCs was about 10 ml of fresh peripheral blood. The CDR3 totals 15 residues. Germline V gene sequence: CDR1 MDHEN, CDR2 SYDVKM. This clonotype was obtained from a woman aged 25 to 39 with Graves' ophthalmopathy. The chain is built from TRBV28 and TRBJ2-1, with TRBD2 identical over 8 bases. Sequencing was done on a sample of blood. CDR3: CASRGTGGRYNEQSF. The CDR3 bases are TGTGCCAGCAGGGGAACGGGAGGGAGGTACAATGAGCAGTCCTTC.